The 14 T cell receptor beta chains below were found in one sample sequenced in a study of T cell repertoires in cytomegalovirus infection. TCRdb ran MiXCR on the reads and lists one entry per CDR3 protein. The sample includes approximately 100,000 distinct CDR3 sequences, roughly a quarter of them seen just once. The sequenced sample consisted of CD8+ T cells from PBMCs. The receptors derive from a human donor in good health (CMV status not recorded). Some clones in this sample may be carry-over from other donors' samples.

The rearrangement uses TRBV12-3 or TRBV12-4 and TRBJ2-3, with 8 bases matching TRBD2. This CDR3 contains 15 residues. V lost 5 bases, J lost 1 base, and 5 bases stayed unmatched. The CDR3 region has the DNA TGTGCCAGCAGTGAACGGCGGGGGGGCACAGATACGCAGTATTTT. Protein sequence: CASSERRGGTDTQYF.

This clonotype was seen a few times. The J gene is TRBJ2-7, the V gene TRBV11-2; 10 positions match TRBD2. The CDR3 consists of 14 residues. Trimming removed 1 base from V and 4 bases from J; junction bases left unmatched: 1. Germline loops: CDR1 SGHAT, CDR2 FQNNGV. CDR3 in amino acids: CASSLVAGGYEQYF. In DNA form, the CDR3 reads TGTGCCAGCAGCTTAGTAGCGGGAGGTTACGAGCAGTACTTC.

This clonotype was seen a few times. The CDR3 is CAKGQFEQYF. The CDR3 DNA follows: TGTGCCAAGGGCCAGTTTGAGCAGTACTTC. This chain connects TRBV6-4 to TRBJ2-7; D not certain. CDR1 is MRHNA, CDR2 SNTAGT, per germline. CDR3 size: 10 residues. Between the trimmed V and J ends, which lost 10 bases and 7 bases, there was a span of 11 bases.

This chain uses TRBV6-1 with TRBJ1-2; TRBD1 might be the D (5 bases). The CDR3 covers 14 residues. In germline, CDR1 is MNHNS, CDR2 SASEGT. The ends were cut back, 3 bases at V and 4 bases at J, with 12 bases in the middle. Here the CDR3 reads CASSERGAGYGYTF. As DNA, the CDR3 is TGTGCCAGCAGTGAGAGGGGCGCAGGCTATGGCTACACCTTC.

The J gene is TRBJ2-7, the V gene TRBV6-1; perhaps TRBD1 as D (5 bases). Germline CDR1 reads MNHNS; CDR2 reads SASEGT. There are 12 residues in the CDR3. The V gene lost 5 bases and the J gene lost 6 bases, with 11 bases spanning the gap. CDR3 residues: CASSHTGAEQYF. DNA of the CDR3: TGTGCCAGCAGTCACACAGGAGCCGAGCAGTACTTC.

This clonotype appeared a few times. The CDR3 protein is CAEGETQYF. CDR3 DNA: TGTGCCGAGGGGGAGACCCAGTACTTC. The chain links TRBV7-2 to TRBJ2-5, with D possibly being TRBD1 or TRBD2 (5 bases each). Trimming left V 11 bases short and J 5 bases short, with 6 bases between. In germline, CDR1 is SGHTA, CDR2 FQGNSA. The CDR3 runs to 9 residues.

This clonotype was recorded at least ten times. The chain uses TRBV7-2 and TRBJ1-1; the D is unclear. The CDR3 covers 13 residues. Germline V gives CDR1 SGHTA, CDR2 FQGNSA. V gave up 2 bases and J gave up 1 base, with 5 bases separating them. The CDR3 region has the DNA TGTGCCAGCAGCTTAAACTGGAACACTGAAGCTTTCTTT. Translated, it gives CASSLNWNTEAFF.

This chain links TRBV7-9 with TRBJ2-1; 8 nucleotides align to TRBD2. Per the germline V gene, CDR1 is SEHNR and CDR2 is FQNEAQ (reference sequence). This CDR3 spans 14 amino acids. V lost 5 bases and J lost 2; bases outside the gene matches: 2. CDR3 in DNA: TGTGCCAGCAGCGGTAGCGGGACCTACAATGAGCAGTTCTTC. Translating gives CASSGSGTYNEQFF.

The chain is built from TRBV6-2 or TRBV6-3 and TRBJ2-3; D remains unclear. Trimming shortened V by 6 bases and J by 4 bases, and 11 bases separated the two germline ends. This CDR3 has 13 residues. The germline V gene has CDR1 MNHEY and CDR2 SVGEGT. CDR3 protein: CASSPYSPDTQYF. In nucleotides, the CDR3 is TGTGCCAGCAGCCCCTATAGCCCAGATACGCAGTATTTT.

The chain combines TRBV29-1 with TRBJ2-7; TRBD2 might be the D (5 bases). The CDR3 is 13 amino acids. CDR1 and CDR2 (germline): SQVTM, ANQGSEA. Trimming removed 4 bases at V and 7 bases at J, with 17 bases between. The DNA of the CDR3 is TGCAGCGTTGCCTCCGGGGAATTGCGGGAGCAGTACTTC. It yields the protein CSVASGELREQYF.

This clonotype has at least ten counts. The chain links TRBV27 to TRBJ2-2; D is unresolved. Deletions cut 6 bases from V and 4 bases from J, with 3 bases between. The CDR3 has 11 residues. CDR1 is MNHEY and CDR2 is SMNVEV in the germline V gene (reference sequence). The CDR3 nucleotides are TGTGCCAGCAGCTCCACCGGGGAGCTGTTTTTT. It is translated as CASSSTGELFF.

This chain links TRBV10-2 with TRBJ2-6, with D unclear. The CDR3 extends over 14 amino acids. CDR1 is WSHSY, CDR2 SAAADI, per germline. Trimming pared 5 bases from V and 1 base from J, leaving 6 bases between. The CDR3 coding sequence is TGCGCCAGCAGTTCCAAGTCTGGGGCCAACGTCCTGACTTTC. Residues: CASSSKSGANVLTF.

The rearrangement uses TRBV27 and TRBJ2-2; D uncertain. The CDR3 has 13 amino acids. V was shortened by 3 bases and J by 4 bases, with 6 bases between the two germline ends. The germline V gene has CDR1 MNHEY and CDR2 SMNVEV (reference sequence). This CDR3 is CASSFSSTGELFF. The CDR3 coding sequence is TGTGCCAGCAGTTTCTCCAGCACCGGGGAGCTGTTTTTT.

This clonotype showed up just a few times. The chain is built from TRBV4-2 and TRBJ1-3; D is unclear. Germline V CDR1 and CDR2: LGHNA, YNFKEQ. The CDR3 has 16 amino acids. V was pared by 1 base and J by 0 bases, with 10 bases between. The CDR3 loop is CASSQVQRSSGNTIYF. Here the CDR3 DNA reads TGTGCCAGCAGCCAAGTTCAGCGAAGCTCTGGAAACACCATATATTTT.